This T cell receptor beta chain was captured in a study of early T cells in non-severe SARS-CoV-2 infection. In the study overall: Chains stayed unpaired after sequencing of bulk RNA from unsorted whole blood.

This clonotype came up many times. Its antigen remains unknown. Study-level findings and limits: There was a bias toward anti-spike CD8 responses in VDJdb matching, which missed private and CD4 specificities.

TCRdb reprocessed the 5' RACE reads with MiXCR, giving one entry per CDR3 protein. Of some 80,000 distinct CDR3 sequences listed, 5% are singletons. The CDR3 sequence is 16 residues long. V was shortened by 0 bases and J by 1 base, with 13 bases between the two germline ends. CDR1 DFQATT and CDR2 SNEGSKA come from the germline V gene (reference sequence). This TCR was sampled from an adult who was a healthcare worker with PCR-confirmed SARS-CoV-2 infection or an uninfected control (not recorded which). The V gene is TRBV20-1, the J gene TRBJ2-4, with D tentatively TRBD1 or TRBD2 (5 bases each). Here the sequenced sample was whole blood, taken at baseline. DNA for the CDR3: TGCAGTGCTAGAGAGAGGGGATTCCCGGCCAAAAACATTCAGTACTTC. It specifies CSARERGFPAKNIQYF.